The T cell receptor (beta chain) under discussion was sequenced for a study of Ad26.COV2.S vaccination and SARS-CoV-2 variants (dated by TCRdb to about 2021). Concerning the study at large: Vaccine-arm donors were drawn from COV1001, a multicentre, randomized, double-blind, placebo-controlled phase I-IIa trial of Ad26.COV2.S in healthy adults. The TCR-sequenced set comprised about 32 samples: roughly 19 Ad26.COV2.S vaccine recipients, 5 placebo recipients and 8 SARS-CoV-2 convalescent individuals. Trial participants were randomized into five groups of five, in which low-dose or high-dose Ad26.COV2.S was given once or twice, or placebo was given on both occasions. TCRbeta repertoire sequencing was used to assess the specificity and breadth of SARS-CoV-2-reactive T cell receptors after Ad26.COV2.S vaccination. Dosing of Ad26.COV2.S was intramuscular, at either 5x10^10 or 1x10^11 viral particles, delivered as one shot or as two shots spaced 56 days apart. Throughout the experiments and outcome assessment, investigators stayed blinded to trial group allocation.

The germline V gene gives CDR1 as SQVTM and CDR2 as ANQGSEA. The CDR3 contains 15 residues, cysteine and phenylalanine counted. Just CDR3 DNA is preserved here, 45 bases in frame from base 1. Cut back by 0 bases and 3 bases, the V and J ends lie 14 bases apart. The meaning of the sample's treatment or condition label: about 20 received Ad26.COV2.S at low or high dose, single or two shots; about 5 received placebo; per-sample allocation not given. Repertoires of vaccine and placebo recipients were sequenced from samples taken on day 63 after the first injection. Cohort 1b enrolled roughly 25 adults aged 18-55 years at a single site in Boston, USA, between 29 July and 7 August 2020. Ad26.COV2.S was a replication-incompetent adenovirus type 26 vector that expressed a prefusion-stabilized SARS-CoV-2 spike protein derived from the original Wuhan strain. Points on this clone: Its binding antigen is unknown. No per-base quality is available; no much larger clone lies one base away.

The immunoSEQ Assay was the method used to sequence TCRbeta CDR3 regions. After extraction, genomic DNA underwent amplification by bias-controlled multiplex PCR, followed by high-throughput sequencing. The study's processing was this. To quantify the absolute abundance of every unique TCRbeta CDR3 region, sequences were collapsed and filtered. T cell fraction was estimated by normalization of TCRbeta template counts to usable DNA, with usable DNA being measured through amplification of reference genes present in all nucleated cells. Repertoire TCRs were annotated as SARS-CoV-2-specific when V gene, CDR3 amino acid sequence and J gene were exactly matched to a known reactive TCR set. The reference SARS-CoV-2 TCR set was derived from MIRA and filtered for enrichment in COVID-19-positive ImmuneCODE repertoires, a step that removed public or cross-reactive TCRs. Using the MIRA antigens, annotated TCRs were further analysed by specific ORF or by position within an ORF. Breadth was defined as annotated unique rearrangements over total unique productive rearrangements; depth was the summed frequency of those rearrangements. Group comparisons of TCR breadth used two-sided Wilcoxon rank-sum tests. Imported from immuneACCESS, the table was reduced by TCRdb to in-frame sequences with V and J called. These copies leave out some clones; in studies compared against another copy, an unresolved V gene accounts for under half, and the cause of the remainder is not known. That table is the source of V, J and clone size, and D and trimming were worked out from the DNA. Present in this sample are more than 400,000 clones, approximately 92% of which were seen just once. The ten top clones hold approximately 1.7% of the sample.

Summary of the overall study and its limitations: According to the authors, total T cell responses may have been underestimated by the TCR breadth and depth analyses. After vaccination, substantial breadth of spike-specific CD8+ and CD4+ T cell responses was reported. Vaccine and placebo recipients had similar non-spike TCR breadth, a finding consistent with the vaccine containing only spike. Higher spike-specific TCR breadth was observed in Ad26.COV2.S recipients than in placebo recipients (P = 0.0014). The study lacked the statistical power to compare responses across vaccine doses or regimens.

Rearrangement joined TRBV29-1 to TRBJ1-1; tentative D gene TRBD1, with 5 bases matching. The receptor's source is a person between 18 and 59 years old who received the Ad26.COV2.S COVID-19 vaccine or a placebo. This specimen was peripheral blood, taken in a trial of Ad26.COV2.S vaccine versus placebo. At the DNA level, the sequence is TGCAGCGTTGAAGATCTAGGGGCAAGGGACACTGAAGCTTTCTTT. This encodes CSVEDLGARDTEAFF.